A selection of T cell receptor beta chains follows, all from one sample in a study of blood T cell repertoires in COVID-19. Method: immunoSEQ multiplex PCR; TCRdb's copy keeps in-frame clones and lacks some. The sample lists 150,000 to 180,000 clones; around 90% were seen once. Input material: peripheral blood. The receptors shown here come from a man aged 45-65 years with acute or convalescent COVID-19. Each CDR3 is given with its conserved first and last residue. D genes are given only for firm matches. Clone size appears in some rows only: once, few, many, or a class for an expanded clone.

TRBV6-5,TRBJ1-1,.,.,TGTGCCAGCAGTTTAGGGGGGGTGACTGAAGCTTTCTTT,CASSLGGVTEAFF
TRBV5-4,TRBJ1-6,.,.,TGTGCCAGCAGCTTCGGGGGGAGGGCTTCACCCCTCCACTTT,CASSFGGRASPLHF
TRBV7-3,TRBJ1-1,few,.,TGTGCCAGCAGGTTCGTCGGGGGGTCAAGGACTGAAGCTTTCTTT,CASRFVGGSRTEAFF
TRBV24-1,TRBJ2-2,.,.,TGTGCCACCAGTGCGGGGTCGAACACCGGGGAGCTGTTTTTT,CATSAGSNTGELFF
TRBV30,TRBJ1-5,.,TRBD1,TGTGCCTGGAGTACCGGACAGGGGAGCAATCAGCCCCAGCATTTT,CAWSTGQGSNQPQHF
TRBV7-2,TRBJ2-2,.,TRBD2,TGTGCCAGCAGCTTAGGGGAGGGTCGGCACACCGGGGAGCTGTTTTTT,CASSLGEGRHTGELFF
TRBV5-5,TRBJ2-5,.,TRBD2,TGTGCCAGCAGAGAAGCGGGACAAGAGACCCAGTACTTC,CASREAGQETQYF
TRBV7-2,TRBJ1-4,.,.,TGTGCCAGCAGCTCCGGGAGCTCAAATGAAAAACTGTTTTTT,CASSSGSSNEKLFF
TRBV6-1,TRBJ1-5,.,.,TGTGCCAGCAGTGAGGGAATCTACAGGGATCAGCCCCAGCATTTT,CASSEGIYRDQPQHF
TRBV7-2,TRBJ2-3,.,TRBD1,TGTGCCAGCAGCAAACGGACAGGGGGCACAGATACGCAGTATTTT,CASSKRTGGTDTQYF
TRBV5-4,TRBJ1-1,.,.,TGTGCCAGCAGAACAGCGAACACTGAAGCTTTCTTT,CASRTANTEAFF
TRBV7-9,TRBJ2-2,.,TRBD1,TGTGCCAGCAGCGCTAGACAGGGTAGTACCGGGGAGCTGTTTTTT,CASSARQGSTGELFF
TRBV5-5,TRBJ2-5,once,.,TGTGCCAGCAGCCCATCGGGCCGGGGAGAGACCCAGTACTTC,CASSPSGRGETQYF
TRBV10-3,TRBJ2-3,.,TRBD1,TGTGCCATTATGTCGGCACAGGGGACCGCAGATACGCAGTATTTT,CAIMSAQGTADTQYF
TRBV3-1/TRBV3-2,TRBJ1-1,.,.,TGTGCCAGCAGCAATACAGGTAACACTGAAGCTTTCTTT,CASSNTGNTEAFF
TRBV19,TRBJ1-5,.,TRBD1,TGTGCCAGTAGTATAGTTTGGGACAGGGAACGTTTAACATACAATCAGCCCCAGCATTTT,CASSIVWDRERLTYNQPQHF
TRBV5-1,TRBJ2-1,.,TRBD1,TGCGCCAGCAGCTTGGGCCGGTCAGGGGGAAATGAGCAGTTCTTC,CASSLGRSGGNEQFF
TRBV5-1,TRBJ2-2,.,TRBD2,TGCGCCAGCAGCTTGGCTCCTAGCGGACCCGGGGAGCTGTTTTTT,CASSLAPSGPGELFF
TRBV27,TRBJ2-5,.,TRBD2,TGTGCCAGCAGTTTCAGCGGGGCCGGGCGAACCCAGTACTTC,CASSFSGAGRTQYF
TRBV7-8,TRBJ2-2,.,.,TGTGCCAGCAGGACAGGCACCGGGGAGCTGTTTTTT,CASRTGTGELFF
TRBV5-1,TRBJ1-3,.,.,TGCGCCAGCAGCTTTCAGGGTGAAAACACCATATATTTT,CASSFQGENTIYF
TRBV4-1,TRBJ1-2,.,.,TGCGCCAGCACACAAGGGGTAGCTAACTATGGCTACACCTTC,CASTQGVANYGYTF
TRBV7-9,TRBJ2-3,.,.,TGTGCCAGCAGCTTTCGGTGGGATACGCAGTATTTT,CASSFRWDTQYF